The 27 T cell receptor beta chains given below trace back to one sample, sequenced in a study of shared clonotypes between healthy human individuals (dated by TCRdb to the early 2020s). CD8 naive samples were CD45RO-negative cells positively selected for CCR7, giving a CD45RA+CCR7+ population that excluded TemRA cells. Receptors were amplified or captured by the immunoSEQ multiplex PCR assay. TCRdb stores this immuneACCESS table with in-frame sequences only. Part of the clones is absent; in the studies checked, under half of the shortfall reflects unresolved V genes, and no reason is known for the rest. Across this sample there are around 1.9 million clones, with 85% to 95% seen only once. 1.7% of the sample comes from the top ten. The sample was naive CD8+ T cells from PBMCs. The cell subset or site label of this sample denotes: CD45RA+CCR7+. The receptor source for this set is a man aged 18 to 30 in good health. Some clones in this sample may be carry-over from other donors' samples.

This clone has just one count. V usage is TRBV4-2 and J usage is TRBJ1-4; D is perhaps TRBD1 (5 bases). The CDR3 is 19 residues long. V was trimmed by 1 base and J by 0 bases, leaving 18 bases between them. Germline values: CDR1 LGHNA, CDR2 YNFKEQ. The CDR3 DNA sequence: TGTGCCAGCAGCCAAGCATTGATCCTGGGGACTGCAACTAATGAAAAACTGTTTTTT. Translation: CASSQALILGTATNEKLFF.

The chain carries TRBV6-6 and TRBJ2-1, with no clear D. Trimming took off 0 bases at V and 10 bases at J, with 13 bases between the two ends. The CDR3 sequence is 14 residues long. Germline V gives CDR1 MNHNY, CDR2 SVGAGI (reference sequence). DNA of the CDR3: TGTGCCAGCAGTTACTCCCTCCGGAGTAGGGAGCAGTTCTTC. This encodes CASSYSLRSREQFF.

The V and J genes are TRBV30 and TRBJ2-7; D is possibly TRBD1 (5 bases). CDR1 and CDR2 from the germline V gene are GTSNPN and SVGIG (reference sequence). The V gene lost 3 bases and the J gene lost 5 bases, with 17 bases spanning the gap. This CDR3 is built from 14 residues. CDR3 DNA: TGTGCCTGGAGCGTAAGGACAATCTCACACGAGCAGTACTTC. Protein product: CAWSVRTISHEQYF.

This chain connects TRBV5-6 to TRBJ2-5; D is unclear. Germline loops: CDR1 SGHDT, CDR2 YYEEEE. This CDR3 region has 14 residues. V was pared by 4 bases and J by 8 bases, with 18 bases between. Here the CDR3 reads CASSPRRAPETQYF. CDR3 sequence (DNA): TGTGCCAGCAGCCCCCGCCGGGCCCCGGAAACCCAGTACTTC.

V usage is TRBV7-9 and J usage is TRBJ2-1, with D perhaps TRBD2 (6 bases). V was cut by 6 bases and J by 8 bases, with 17 bases left in between. The CDR3 is 14 residues long. Germline-derived CDR1 and CDR2 are SEHNR and FQNEAQ (reference sequence). CDR3 DNA sequence: TGTGCCAGCAGAGCCCGACTAGTTATGGATGAGCAGTTCTTC. It translates to CASRARLVMDEQFF.

The chain couples TRBV7-2 to TRBJ2-5, with D perhaps TRBD1 or TRBD2 (5 bases each). V shed 4 bases and J shed 5 bases, with 11 bases lying between them. Germline V gene data show CDR1 as SGHTA and CDR2 as FQGNSA. This CDR3 is 13 amino acids long. The DNA for the CDR3 is TGTGCCAGCAGCTGGTGGGACCGTGAGACCCAGTACTTC. Translation gives CASSWWDRETQYF.

The chain has TRBV7-9 and TRBJ2-7, with 8 bases lining up with TRBD1. V was pared by 4 bases and J by 5 bases, with 10 bases of the junction left unmatched. This CDR3 region has 15 residues. Germline V gives CDR1 SEHNR, CDR2 FQNEAQ (reference sequence). DNA for the CDR3: TGTGCCAGCAGCTCTCGGACAGGGCGTGTCCACGAGCAGTACTTC. Encoded protein: CASSSRTGRVHEQYF.

The genes are TRBV7-2 and TRBJ1-1; tentative D call: TRBD1 (5 bases). This CDR3 comprises 15 residues. Germline lookup yields CDR1 SGHTA and CDR2 FQGNSA. Trimming shortened V by 1 base and J by 4 bases, and 13 bases separated the two germline ends. As DNA, the CDR3 is TGTGCCAGCAGCTTAGTAGGGAGGGGCGGCACTGAAGCTTTCTTT. Amino acid sequence: CASSLVGRGGTEAFF.

The V call is TRBV6-5, the J call TRBJ2-1; D gene unclear. Germline V gene sequence: CDR1 MNHEY, CDR2 SVGAGI. V lost 2 bases and J 2 bases, leaving 13 bases between the germline ends. The CDR3 runs 16 residues. The chain's CDR3 is CASSYRLVGPYNEQFF. In DNA, the CDR3 is TGTGCCAGCAGTTACCGCTTAGTAGGCCCCTACAATGAGCAGTTCTTC.

The chain links TRBV2 to TRBJ2-7; 12 bases align to TRBD2. Trimming cost V 2 bases and J 6 bases; bases outside gene matches: 2. Looked up from germline, CDR1 is SNHLY and CDR2 is FYNNEI. This CDR3 has 14 amino acids. The CDR3 DNA follows: TGTGCCAGCAGTGAAAGACTAGCGGGAGTCGAGCAGTACTTC. Its protein is CASSERLAGVEQYF.

With respect to this clone: The sample contains more than one DNA sequence encoding this CDR3. This sequence joins TRBV5-1 and TRBJ2-1; unclear D gene. Germline V gene sequence: CDR1 SGHRS, CDR2 YFSETQ. This CDR3 comprises 15 residues. The V end lost 0 bases, the J end lost 0 bases, and 7 bases lay between the germline ends. The CDR3 loop is CASSLDRSSYNEQFF. DNA for the CDR3: TGCGCCAGCAGCTTGGACCGGAGCTCCTACAATGAGCAGTTCTTC.

This clone showed up just once. V is TRBV10-2 and J is TRBJ1-2; 7 bases are shared with TRBD1. Per the germline V gene, CDR1 is WSHSY and CDR2 is SAAADI. V trimming: 6 bases; J trimming: 4 bases; junction bases outside the gene matches: 5. The CDR3 is made up of 13 amino acids. The CDR3 sequence: CASRGDSPYGYTF. The CDR3 DNA sequence: TGCGCCAGCAGGGGGGACAGCCCCTATGGCTACACCTTC.

The chain carries TRBV25-1 and TRBJ1-4; a possible D gene is TRBD1 (6 bases). Germline V gene sequence: CDR1 MGHDK, CDR2 SYGVNS. The V gene lost 0 bases and the J gene lost 7 bases, with 9 bases spanning the gap. The CDR3 is 14 amino acids. DNA of the CDR3: TGTGCCAGCAGTGAATACCAGGGGTCTGAAAAACTGTTTTTT. Its translation: CASSEYQGSEKLFF.

The chain links TRBV4-3 to TRBJ2-1, with 9 bases that match TRBD1. Germline V gives CDR1 LGHNA, CDR2 YSLEER. Trimming removed 0 bases from V and 1 base from J; junction bases left unmatched: 4. The CDR3 covers 17 residues. The CDR3 coding sequence is TGCGCCAGCAGCCAAGATGTTGGGACAGGGTCCTACAATGAGCAGTTCTTC. Translated: CASSQDVGTGSYNEQFF.

V usage is TRBV9 and J usage is TRBJ2-5; a weak D match, TRBD2 (6 bases). Germline CDR1 SGDLS, CDR2 YYNGEE. The CDR3 extends over 17 amino acids. V was clipped by 0 bases and J by 5 bases, with 20 bases between them. CDR3 DNA: TGTGCCAGCAGCGTAGATCGGGAGTTCGGGCCGACGGAGACCCAGTACTTC. This codes for CASSVDREFGPTETQYF.

Of note for this clone: Other DNA sequences in this sample translate to the same CDR3. The rearrangement links TRBV6-5 to TRBJ1-2; 7 nucleotides agree with TRBD1. Germline CDR1 MNHEY, CDR2 SVGAGI. The J segment lost 8 bases and the V segment lost 7 bases, leaving 4 bases of the junction unmatched. The CDR3 is 11 amino acids. Here the CDR3 reads CASTQGDGYTF. The CDR3 coding sequence is TGTGCCAGCACCCAGGGGGACGGCTACACCTTC.

J is TRBJ2-7 and V is TRBV19; 7 bases agree with TRBD1. Per the germline V gene, CDR1 is LNHDA and CDR2 is SQIVND (reference sequence). The V and J ends lost 5 bases and 3 bases, in that order; junction bases with no gene match: 10. The CDR3 contains 15 residues. The CDR3 reads CASSRASGQNYEQYF. The CDR3 region has the DNA TGTGCCAGTAGTCGAGCTTCGGGACAGAACTACGAGCAGTACTTC. Filled out from reference TRBV19 and TRBJ2-7, the complete variable domain reads DGGITQSPKYLFRKEGQNVTLSCEQNLNHDAMYWYRQDPGQGLRLIYYSQIVNDFQKGDIAEGYSVSREKKESFPLTVTSAQKNPTAFYLCASSRASGQNYEQYFGPGTRLTVT.

To note about this clone: Other DNA sequences in the same sample also yield this CDR3. V gene TRBV7-3 combines with J gene TRBJ2-7; TRBD1 might be the D (5 bases). Germline-derived CDR1 and CDR2 are SGHTA and FQGTGA. The CDR3 runs 13 residues. Trimming left V 6 bases short and J 1 base short, with 10 bases between. The CDR3 nucleotides are TGTGCCAGCAGTCGAGACAGTTCCTACGAGCAGTACTTC. Translation gives CASSRDSSYEQYF.

This chain links TRBV27 with TRBJ2-1; 7 bases are shared with TRBD2. The CDR3 spans 15 residues. V lost 5 bases, J lost 8 bases, and 12 bases stayed unmatched. The germline V gene encodes CDR1 MNHEY and CDR2 SMNVEV (reference sequence). The CDR3 nucleotides are TGTGCCAGCAGTCGGTTACTAGCGCTAGTCTATGAGCAGTTCTTC. This encodes CASSRLLALVYEQFF.

The chain has TRBV7-9 and TRBJ2-5; D is ambiguous. Trimming removed 0 bases at V and 1 base at J, with 6 bases between. The CDR3 has 14 amino acids. Per germline, CDR1 SEHNR and CDR2 FQNEAQ (reference sequence). The DNA of the CDR3 is TGTGCCAGCAGCTTAGCGGCCTCCCAAGAGACCCAGTACTTC. It is translated as CASSLAASQETQYF.

V and J are TRBV9 and TRBJ2-3; TRBD1 or TRBD2 may be the D gene (6 bases each). CDR3 length: 16 residues. Germline V gene sequence: CDR1 SGDLS, CDR2 YYNGEE. V gave up 0 bases and J gave up 6 bases, with 17 bases separating them. CDR3 in amino acids: CASSVVLGGGGDTQYF. The CDR3 region has the DNA TGTGCCAGCAGCGTAGTATTAGGGGGAGGAGGGGATACGCAGTATTTT.

This chain connects TRBV7-8 to TRBJ2-3; TRBD2 aligns across 11 bases. The length of the CDR3 is 17 residues. In germline, CDR1 is SGHVS, CDR2 FQNEAQ. The J segment lost 0 bases and the V segment lost 5 bases, leaving 7 bases of the junction unmatched. CDR3 protein: CASSRKLAGGSTDTQYF. DNA of the CDR3: TGTGCCAGCAGCAGGAAGCTAGCGGGAGGTAGCACAGATACGCAGTATTTT.

The chain combines TRBV5-1 with TRBJ2-1; D is uncertain. The CDR3 has 11 amino acids. The germline V gene has CDR1 SGHRS and CDR2 YFSETQ. Trimming removed 4 bases from V and 7 bases from J, with 6 bases in between. The CDR3 bases are TGCGCCAGCAGCATCTGGAATGAGCAGTTCTTC. Its translation is CASSIWNEQFF.

The CDR3 is CASTLRWAATQYF. For the CDR3, the DNA is TGTGCCAGTACCCTTCGTTGGGCGGCAACGCAGTATTTT. The V and J genes are TRBV19 and TRBJ2-3; no firm D call. The germline CDR1 and CDR2 sequences are LNHDA and SQIVND (reference sequence). The CDR3 spans 13 residues. V lost 7 bases, J lost 9 bases, and 17 bases lay in between. Drawing the rest from reference TRBV19 and TRBJ2-3, the complete variable domain is DGGITQSPKYLFRKEGQNVTLSCEQNLNHDAMYWYRQDPGQGLRLIYYSQIVNDFQKGDIAEGYSVSREKKESFPLTVTSAQKNPTAFYLCASTLRWAATQYFGPGTRLTVL.

The V gene is TRBV28, the J gene TRBJ1-5; D is undetermined. Germline values: CDR1 MDHEN, CDR2 SYDVKM. Trimming stripped 2 bases from V and 6 bases from J, with 14 bases between. CDR3 length equals 15 residues. The CDR3 here is CASSLPLWSGQPQHF. CDR3 nucleotide sequence: TGTGCCAGCAGTTTACCTCTCTGGTCGGGTCAGCCCCAGCATTTT. Drawing the rest from reference TRBV28 and TRBJ1-5, the complete variable domain is DVKVTQSSRYLVKRTGEKVFLECVQDMDHENMFWYRQDPGLGLRLIYFSYDVKMKEKGDIPEGYSVSREKKERFSLILESASTNQTSMYLCASSLPLWSGQPQHFGDGTRLSIL.

The chain has TRBV7-2 and TRBJ2-4; 7 bases agree with TRBD1. The germline V gene encodes CDR1 SGHTA and CDR2 FQGNSA. The CDR3 contains 15 residues. The V segment lost 5 bases and the J segment 5 bases; nucleotides outside the gene matches: 9. The CDR3: CASSPAGTVQNIQYF. CDR3 nucleotides: TGTGCCAGCAGCCCAGCCGGGACAGTGCAAAACATTCAGTACTTC.

The chain carries TRBV27 and TRBJ2-1, with TRBD2 as a possible D gene (6 bases). The V and J ends lost 5 bases and 10 bases respectively, with 12 bases between them. The CDR3 totals 12 residues. The germline V gene encodes CDR1 MNHEY and CDR2 SMNVEV (reference sequence). This CDR3 reads CASSLGSGEQFF. CDR3 nucleotide sequence: TGTGCCAGCAGTCTAGGGAGCGGGGAGCAGTTCTTC.